Detailed here is one T cell receptor beta chain. The study ran its PCR with 60 Vbeta and 13 Jbeta primers. TCRdb's table, derived via immunoSEQ multiplex PCR, lists solely in-frame clones and lacks some. This table lists about 48,000 clones. The data belong to a study of cytomegalovirus exposure and HLA in healthy donors. CDR3 length equals 17 residues. The TCR sequence derives from a woman in her thirties or forties in good health and CMV-seronegative. The sequencing sample was made of PBMCs. The rearrangement links TRBV21-1 to TRBJ1-1. TRBV21-1 is designated a pseudogene. The CDR3: CASTTDFRGYSKFEAFF. In nucleotides, the CDR3 is TGTGCCAGCACCACAGATTTTCGGGGGTACTCAAAGTTTGAAGCTTTCTTT.